Listed below are T cell receptor beta chains from one sample, sequenced in a study of monozygotic twins with inflammatory bowel disease. Each CDR3 protein gets one entry in TCRdb, which reprocessed the 5' RACE reads and gives no DNA. This sample's table reports about 380,000 distinct CDR3 sequences. Sequences were obtained from blood. These receptor sequences come from a human donor with ulcerative colitis or Crohn's disease, or a healthy co-twin of an affected twin (not recorded which). Each CDR3 is given with its conserved first and last residue. Each record gives: V gene, J gene, CDR3 protein.

>TRBV10-3|TRBJ1-5
CAIRQGDQPQHF
>TRBV7-9|TRBJ1-1
CASSLAHRGNTEAFF
>TRBV3-1|TRBJ2-5
CASSHTGAQTQYF
>TRBV7-2|TRBJ1-1
CASSFKNRGLNTEAFF
>TRBV21-1|TRBJ2-4
CASSQTVTGKLAKNIQYF
>TRBV6-6|TRBJ2-4
CASKRDSQNIQYF
>TRBV7-2|TRBJ1-6
CASTSGLSASSPLHF
>TRBV9|TRBJ1-1
CASSPRQGEMNTEAFF
>TRBV7-2|TRBJ1-3
CASSRGTGGTGNTIYF
>TRBV12-3/TRBV12-4|TRBJ2-3
CASSPNRGASFTDTQYF
>TRBV7-2|TRBJ1-4
CASSFDSSATNEKLFF
>TRBV5-1|TRBJ2-7
CASSLGLGAGETYEQYF
>TRBV28|TRBJ2-2
CAIPKRSESNTGELFF
>TRBV6-5|TRBJ1-5
CASSYSGNKNQPQHF
>TRBV21-1|TRBJ2-7
CASSGQGNEQYF
>TRBV10-3|TRBJ1-1
CAIRGGWDGTTEAFF
>TRBV7-3|TRBJ2-1
CASSLTGTAINEQFF
>TRBV20-1|TRBJ2-7
CSAPVPPGLRTYEQYF
>TRBV7-3|TRBJ2-2
CASSSRDPGTTGELFF
>TRBV7-2|TRBJ1-6
CASSLVRRTGLNSPLHF
>TRBV3-1|TRBJ2-2
CASSQWGVVAGNTGELFF
>TRBV30|TRBJ2-1
CAYQAGSRSNEQFF
>TRBV5-1|TRBJ2-2
CASSLGLAGLTGELFF
>TRBV7-8|TRBJ2-3
CASSLSGSYTDTQYF
>TRBV6-5|TRBJ2-5
CASSYGLGGGETQYF
>TRBV6-2/TRBV6-3|TRBJ2-1
CASNRGNEQFF
>TRBV5-1|TRBJ2-7
CASSLDPGQVYEQYF
>TRBV18|TRBJ1-4
CASSPERTVIGLFF
>TRBV4-2|TRBJ2-3
CASSPDPSSGGGTDTQYF
>TRBV9|TRBJ2-5
CASSVESRPSETQYF
>TRBV29-1|TRBJ2-5
CSVVGGASETQYF
>TRBV7-2|TRBJ1-2
CASSSGGAQGYGYTF
>TRBV20-1|TRBJ2-5
CSAAGGQETQYF
>TRBV24-1|TRBJ2-3
CATSEAAGLLTTRDTQYF
>TRBV7-2|TRBJ2-5
CASSSTGYQETQYF
>TRBV6-1|TRBJ2-7
CASSEARRGGLYEQYF
>TRBV20-1|TRBJ1-1
CSASDRQSTEAFF
>TRBV24-1|TRBJ2-2
CATSDPGTGVAGELFF
>TRBV28|TRBJ2-4
CASSSPHPGGAKNIQYF
>TRBV3-1|TRBJ2-3
CASSQGLAVQYF
>TRBV20-1|TRBJ2-1
CSATTTSGGGSYNEQFF
>TRBV6-2/TRBV6-3|TRBJ2-5
CASSYSRSGAVRETQYF
>TRBV5-5|TRBJ2-3
CASSTPDTDTQYF
>TRBV5-1|TRBJ2-5
CASSLNSRDSQETQYF
>TRBV7-7|TRBJ2-1
CASSLDHDGGNNEQFF
>TRBV21-1|TRBJ2-7
CASTLGAGLYEQYF
>TRBV20-1|TRBJ1-5
CSARPHRGYEPQHF
>TRBV28|TRBJ1-4
CASRDINEKLFF
>TRBV11-2|TRBJ1-1
CASSLRTGEIAEAFF
>TRBV6-2/TRBV6-3|TRBJ2-2
CASSYRGGGPFLYANTGELFF
>TRBV6-1|TRBJ2-7
CASGDRVSYEQYF
>TRBV12-3/TRBV12-4|TRBJ1-5
CASSPILAGNQPQHF
>TRBV20-1|TRBJ2-5
CSAYGQGGGQETQYF
>TRBV5-1|TRBJ2-5
CASSSSLTSGETQYF
>TRBV18|TRBJ2-7
CASSLRTGYSYEQYF
>TRBV29-1|TRBJ2-5
CSVVGSGGYQETQYF
>TRBV5-1|TRBJ2-3
CASSLRTSGAPDTQYF
>TRBV20-1|TRBJ1-4
CSAEIGQGGGKLFF